Presented here are 9 T cell receptor beta chains from one specimen sequenced in a study of blood T cell repertoires in COVID-19. Profiling relied on immunoSEQ multiplex PCR, and the TCRdb table lists in-frame clones only, not all of them. The sample records 210,000 or so clones, roughly four fifths being singletons. The sample was PBMCs or T cells enriched from blood (not recorded which). The receptors were sampled from a man aged 55 to 69 who had recovered from COVID-19.

The rearrangement uses TRBV15 and TRBJ2-5; 10 bases are a match to TRBD2. Germline V gene sequence: CDR1 LNHNV, CDR2 YYDKDF (reference sequence). The ends lost 1 base at V and 1 base at J; junction bases unmatched: 6. This CDR3 region has 17 residues. The CDR3 DNA reads TGTGCCACCAGCAGAGGAGGAAGCGGGGGGGCCCAAGAGACCCAGTACTTC. It is translated as CATSRGGSGGAQETQYF.

The chain has TRBV7-8 and TRBJ2-7; D might be TRBD2 (5 bases). CDR1 and CDR2 from the germline V gene are SGHVS and FQNEAQ. The CDR3 totals 14 residues. The V end was cut by 3 bases, the J end by 1 base, with 10 bases between. For the CDR3, the DNA is TGTGCCAGCAGCTTCGGGGAGATTTCCTACGAGCAGTACTTC. Residues: CASSFGEISYEQYF.

The CDR3 loop is CASSPGQWNEKLFF. DNA of the CDR3: TGTGCCAGCAGCCCAGGACAATGGAATGAAAAACTGTTTTTT. The rearrangement joins TRBV7-2 to TRBJ1-4, with D perhaps matching TRBD1 (5 bases). Between the trimmed V and J ends, which lost 5 bases and 5 bases, there was a span of 12 bases. The CDR3 totals 14 residues. Germline lookup yields CDR1 SGHTA and CDR2 FQGNSA.

The chain combines TRBV6-2 or TRBV6-3 with TRBJ1-2; no firm D call. The CDR3 runs to 15 residues. V gave up 5 bases and J gave up 4 bases, with 17 bases separating them. Germline V gene sequence: CDR1 MNHEY, CDR2 SVGEGT. CDR3 in amino acids: CASSPRGGNGYGYTF. CDR3 coding DNA: TGTGCCAGCAGTCCGCGCGGAGGAAACGGCTATGGCTACACCTTC.

The genes are TRBV5-4 and TRBJ1-2, with a tentative D call TRBD1 (5 bases). V lost 0 bases and J 0 bases, leaving 6 bases between the germline ends. Germline V gene lookup returns CDR1 SGHNT and CDR2 YYREEE (reference sequence). CDR3 size: 14 residues. The CDR3 bases are TGTGCCAGCAGCTTGGAGACAGCTAACTATGGCTACACCTTC. This codes for CASSLETANYGYTF.

The rearrangement links TRBV10-3 to TRBJ1-5; 9 bases are shared with TRBD1. The CDR3 is made up of 14 amino acids. CDR1 ENHRY and CDR2 SYGVKD come from the germline V gene. Trimming at V came to 6 bases and at J to 7 bases, leaving 7 bases not matched to a gene. The CDR3 here is CAISGTGRFQPQHF. DNA for the CDR3: TGTGCCATCAGCGGGACAGGGAGGTTCCAGCCCCAGCATTTT.

The CDR3 loop reads CASSFRGPQYF. Here the CDR3 DNA reads TGTGCCAGTAGTTTTAGGGGGCCGCAGTATTTT. V and J are TRBV19 and TRBJ2-3; 7 bases are shared with TRBD1. V was clipped by 5 bases and J by 10 bases; unmatched bases: 3. This CDR3 is 11 amino acids long. Per the germline V gene, CDR1 is LNHDA and CDR2 is SQIVND (reference sequence).

CDR3 nucleotide sequence: TGTGCCTGGAGCCGAGAGAGCAATCAGCCCCAGCATTTT. Translated, it gives CAWSRESNQPQHF. V usage is TRBV30 and J usage is TRBJ1-5; D is ambiguous. The CDR3 is 13 amino acids. The germline V gene has CDR1 GTSNPN and CDR2 SVGIG (reference sequence). With 3 bases removed from V and 1 base from J, the gap between germline ends came to 7 bases.

This clone was seen only once. V and J are TRBV7-8 and TRBJ2-4; TRBD1 aligns across 8 bases. The V and J ends lost 5 bases and 3 bases, in that order; junction bases with no gene match: 3. The CDR3 consists of 14 residues. CDR1 SGHVS and CDR2 FQNEAQ come from the germline V gene. For the CDR3, the DNA is TGTGCCAGCAGCCCCGACAGGGGCAAAAACATTCAGTACTTC. Its translation is CASSPDRGKNIQYF.